The 18 T cell receptor beta chains in this list originate from one sample, sequenced in a study of blood T cell repertoires in COVID-19. Some clones are missing from TCRdb's copy, which holds only in-frame ones; the method was immunoSEQ multiplex PCR. This table holds about 150,000 clones, 83% found once. Sequenced material: peripheral blood. The receptor source for this set is a woman aged 60 to 75 with COVID-19, enrolled during active disease.

V is TRBV20-1 and J is TRBJ2-3; TRBD2 matches at 11 bases. CDR3 length: 15 amino acids. The germline CDR1 and CDR2 sequences are DFQATT and SNEGSKA (reference sequence). The V segment lost 3 bases and the J segment 3 bases; nucleotides outside the gene matches: 5. CDR3 in amino acids: CSASNPSGRTDTQYF. Here the CDR3 DNA reads TGCAGTGCTAGTAATCCTAGCGGGAGGACAGATACGCAGTATTTT.

The CDR3 here is CASSQYMDEQYF. CDR3 coding DNA: TGCGCCAGCAGCCAATACATGGACGAGCAGTACTTC. The chain has TRBV4-1 and TRBJ2-7; no reliable D call. CDR3 length: 12 residues. The germline gives CDR1 MGHRA, CDR2 YSYEKL. The V and J ends lost 2 bases and 5 bases respectively, with 7 bases between them.

This chain uses TRBV28 with TRBJ1-6; D is unclear. The CDR3 sequence is 14 residues long. The germline gives CDR1 MDHEN, CDR2 SYDVKM. Trimming pared 1 base from V and 7 bases from J, leaving 8 bases between. CDR3: CASSLSRSNSPLHF. The CDR3 DNA follows: TGTGCCAGCAGTTTATCACGGAGCAATTCACCCCTCCACTTT.

This sequence joins TRBV3-1 (or the pseudogene TRBV3-2) and TRBJ2-3; 11 positions agree with TRBD2. Germline values: CDR1 LGHDT, CDR2 YNNKEL (reference sequence). The CDR3 has 16 residues. The V segment lost 4 bases and the J segment 0 bases; nucleotides outside the gene matches: 3. CDR3 sequence reads: CASSPGLAGSTDTQYF. DNA of the CDR3: TGTGCCAGCAGCCCCGGACTAGCGGGTAGCACAGATACGCAGTATTTT.

The chain links TRBV19 to TRBJ2-2; TRBD2 matches at 11 bases. The CDR3 length is 14 residues. In germline, CDR1 is LNHDA, CDR2 SQIVND (reference sequence). J gave up 5 bases and V 8 bases, and 4 bases lay outside the gene matches. The CDR3 sequence: CASSGLAETGELFF. The CDR3 nucleotides read TGTGCCAGTTCGGGACTAGCGGAGACCGGGGAGCTGTTTTTT.

The chain has TRBV14 and TRBJ2-3; 10 bases map to TRBD1. Unmatched junction bases numbered 7, after V lost 4 bases and J lost 12 bases. The CDR3 extends over 13 amino acids. The germline V gene encodes CDR1 SGHDN and CDR2 FVKESK. The CDR3 sequence is CASSLAGTGVQYF. CDR3 bases: TGTGCCAGCAGCCTGGCCGGGACAGGGGTTCAGTATTTT.

The gene calls are TRBV23-1 and TRBJ1-2; D unclear. TRBV23-1 is reported as an ORF; its role is uncertain. CDR3 length: 12 residues. The V end was cut by 2 bases, the J end by 5 bases, with 6 bases between. CDR3 sequence reads: CASSQQVYGYTF. CDR3 DNA: TGCGCCAGCAGTCAACAGGTGTATGGCTACACCTTC.

The J gene is TRBJ1-1, the V gene TRBV9; 7 bases are a match to TRBD1. This CDR3 contains 16 residues. The V and J ends lost 0 bases and 5 bases, in that order; junction bases with no gene match: 10. Germline values: CDR1 SGDLS, CDR2 YYNGEE. For the CDR3, the DNA is TGTGCCAGCAGCGTAGAAGGAGCAGGGGGAAGAACTGAAGCTTTCTTT. Encoded protein: CASSVEGAGGRTEAFF.

The chain couples TRBV23-1 to TRBJ2-3; TRBD1 matches at 7 bases. TRBV23-1 is placed among ORFs of uncertain function. V gave up 0 bases and J gave up 4 bases; unmatched junction bases: 7. The CDR3 runs to 16 residues. The CDR3 reads CASSQSLGQSADTQYF. The CDR3 DNA is TGCGCCAGCAGTCAATCGCTGGGACAGAGCGCAGATACGCAGTATTTT.

The chain links TRBV2 to TRBJ1-2, with D perhaps TRBD1 (5 bases). Trimming took 8 bases from V and 5 from J, leaving 12 bases between them. The CDR3 runs 12 residues. CDR1 SNHLY and CDR2 FYNNEI come from the germline V gene. In DNA form, the CDR3 reads TGTGCCAGCGCCACGGGGGGGTATGGCTACACCTTC. Its translation: CASATGGYGYTF.

J is TRBJ1-3 and V is TRBV9; D is unclear. The CDR3 covers 16 residues. CDR1 SGDLS and CDR2 YYNGEE come from the germline V gene. V lost 4 bases, J lost 0 bases, and 14 bases lay in between. The CDR3 is CASSPPLANSGNTIYF. CDR3 bases: TGTGCCAGCAGCCCCCCCTTAGCAAACTCTGGAAACACCATATATTTT.

The V and J genes are TRBV19 and TRBJ2-7; tentative D call: TRBD1 (5 bases). CDR3 length equals 16 residues. Germline V gene lookup returns CDR1 LNHDA and CDR2 SQIVND (reference sequence). Trimming stripped 5 bases from V and 6 bases from J, with 23 bases between. The CDR3 coding sequence is TGTGCCAGTAGTTCTCGGGCCAGGGCCACCCGGGCCGAGCAGTACTTC. As protein: CASSSRARATRAEQYF. Filled out from reference TRBV19 and TRBJ2-7, the complete variable domain reads DGGITQSPKYLFRKEGQNVTLSCEQNLNHDAMYWYRQDPGQGLRLIYYSQIVNDFQKGDIAEGYSVSREKKESFPLTVTSAQKNPTAFYLCASSSRARATRAEQYFGPGTRLTVT.

V and J are TRBV19 and TRBJ1-2; unclear D gene. CDR1 is LNHDA and CDR2 is SQIVND in the germline V gene (reference sequence). This CDR3 comprises 13 residues. The germline V and J ends were trimmed by 10 bases and 6 bases, with 18 bases remaining between them. CDR3 nucleotide sequence: TGTGCCACCCCAGGAGGGTCTGGGGATGGCTACACCTTC. Residues: CATPGGSGDGYTF.

V is TRBV5-1 and J is TRBJ2-1; a possible D gene is TRBD1 (6 bases). The CDR3 runs 15 residues. The ends were cut back, 2 bases at V and 2 bases at J, with 11 bases in the middle. Germline CDR1 SGHRS, CDR2 YFSETQ. The CDR3, as DNA: TGCGCCAGCAGCTTATCAGGGGTACCCTACAATGAGCAGTTCTTC. It encodes CASSLSGVPYNEQFF.

The rearrangement links TRBV4-1 to TRBJ2-2, with 7 bases matching TRBD2. This CDR3 is 17 amino acids long. Germline CDR1 MGHRA, CDR2 YSYEKL. Losses at the gene ends were 0 bases for V and 5 bases for J; bases not matched to a gene: 9. CDR3 residues: CASSQDLETSHTGELFF. In nucleotides, the CDR3 is TGCGCCAGCAGCCAAGATTTGGAGACTAGCCATACCGGGGAGCTGTTTTTT.

The chain uses TRBV5-8 and TRBJ2-5, with 7 nucleotides matching TRBD1. Germline loops: CDR1 SGHTS, CDR2 YDEGEE. This CDR3 comprises 14 residues. The ends lost 5 bases at V and 2 bases at J; junction bases unmatched: 6. This CDR3 reads CASSRGQVQETQYF. CDR3 DNA: TGTGCCAGCAGTCGCGGACAGGTTCAAGAGACCCAGTACTTC. The full variable domain, with the rest looked up from reference TRBV5-8 and TRBJ2-5, is EAGVTQSPTHLIKTRGQQATLRCSPISGHTSVYWYQQALGLGLQFLLWYDEGEERNRGNFPPRFSGRQFPNYSSELNVNALELEDSALYLCASSRGQVQETQYFGPGTRLLVL.

The J gene is TRBJ1-6, the V gene TRBV7-2; 8 bases are shared with TRBD1. The CDR3 is made up of 15 amino acids. V gave up 4 bases and J gave up 7 bases; unmatched junction bases: 6. Germline V gene data show CDR1 as SGHTA and CDR2 as FQGNSA. CDR3 region: CASSWSRQGNSPLHF. The CDR3 nucleotides read TGTGCCAGCAGCTGGTCGCGACAGGGGAATTCACCCCTCCACTTT.

The V and J genes are TRBV4-1 and TRBJ2-1, with 8 bases aligning to TRBD2. V was clipped by 1 base and J by 3 bases; unmatched bases: 5. Germline assignment: CDR1 MGHRA and CDR2 YSYEKL. This CDR3 is 16 amino acids long. In DNA, the CDR3 is TGCGCCAGCAGCCAAGCGGGAGGGCTTAACTACAATGAGCAGTTCTTC. It encodes CASSQAGGLNYNEQFF.